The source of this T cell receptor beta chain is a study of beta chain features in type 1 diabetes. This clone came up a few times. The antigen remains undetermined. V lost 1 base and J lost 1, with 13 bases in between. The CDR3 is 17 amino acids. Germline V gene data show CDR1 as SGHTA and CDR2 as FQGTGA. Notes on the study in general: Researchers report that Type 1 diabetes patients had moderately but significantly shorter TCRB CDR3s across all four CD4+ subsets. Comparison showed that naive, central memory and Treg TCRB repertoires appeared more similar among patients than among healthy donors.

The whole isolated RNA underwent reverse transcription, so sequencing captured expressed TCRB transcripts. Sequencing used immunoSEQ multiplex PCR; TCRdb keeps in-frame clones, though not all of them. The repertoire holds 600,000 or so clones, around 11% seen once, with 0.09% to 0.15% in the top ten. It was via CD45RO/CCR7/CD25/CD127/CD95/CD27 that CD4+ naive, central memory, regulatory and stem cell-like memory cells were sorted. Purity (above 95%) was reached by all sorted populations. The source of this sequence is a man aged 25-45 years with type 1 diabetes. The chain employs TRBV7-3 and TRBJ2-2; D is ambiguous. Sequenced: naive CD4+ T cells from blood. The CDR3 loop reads CASSLILGSLNTGELFF. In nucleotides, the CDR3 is TGTGCCAGCAGCTTAATACTGGGCAGCCTGAACACCGGGGAGCTGTTTTTT.